These 21 T cell receptor beta chains were all obtained from the same sample, sequenced in a study of shared clonotypes between healthy human individuals. Assay used: immunoSEQ multiplex PCR; TCRdb lists only in-frame clones, some missing. The sample holds 400,000 to 550,000 clones, roughly 85% seen once. The sequencing input was PBMCs. The receptors originated from a woman between 35 and 50 years old in good health. Some clones in this sample may be carry-over from other donors' samples.

The V gene is TRBV27, the J gene TRBJ1-1, with TRBD1 matching over 7 bases. V gave up 3 bases and J gave up 2 bases; unmatched junction bases: 9. Per germline, CDR1 MNHEY and CDR2 SMNVEV (reference sequence). The CDR3 consists of 16 residues. The CDR3 nucleotides read TGTGCCAGCAGTTTCAACGCTTACAGGGGAAACACTGAAGCTTTCTTT. Encoded protein: CASSFNAYRGNTEAFF.

This chain joins TRBV5-6 and TRBJ2-5, with TRBD2 matching over 7 bases. V gave up 5 bases and J gave up 2 bases; unmatched junction bases: 9. Germline lookup yields CDR1 SGHDT and CDR2 YYEEEE. CDR3 length: 15 amino acids. As DNA, the CDR3 is TGTGCCAGCAGTTTCGCTAGCGGCTATCAAGAGACCCAGTACTTC. It translates to CASSFASGYQETQYF.

The chain joins TRBV27 to TRBJ2-1, with TRBD2 matching 13 bases. The CDR3 sequence is 18 residues long. From germline, CDR1 is MNHEY and CDR2 SMNVEV (reference sequence). V shed 5 bases and J 5 bases; nucleotides not matched to a gene: 12. CDR3 amino acids: CASSPYMPGLAGDNEQFF. CDR3 coding DNA: TGTGCCAGCAGTCCATATATGCCCGGACTAGCGGGAGACAATGAGCAGTTCTTC.

CDR3 region: CASSQLDGEAFF. CDR3 bases: TGCGCCAGCAGCCAACTAGACGGTGAAGCTTTCTTT. The chain joins TRBV4-3 to TRBJ1-1, with unresolved D. This CDR3 contains 12 residues. V shed 2 bases and J shed 7 bases, with 8 bases lying between them. Germline V lookup: CDR1 LGHNA, CDR2 YSLEER.

This chain uses TRBV30 with TRBJ2-2, with 7 bases fitting TRBD1. The junction had 2 bases not matched to a gene; V was cut back by 1 base and J by 6 bases. The CDR3 is 13 amino acids. Per germline, CDR1 GTSNPN and CDR2 SVGIG (reference sequence). CDR3 sequence reads: CAWSDRGAGELFF. CDR3 bases: TGTGCCTGGAGTGACAGGGGCGCCGGGGAGCTGTTTTTT.

V gene TRBV7-2 combines with J gene TRBJ2-5; 10 nucleotides align to TRBD2. Germline values: CDR1 SGHTA, CDR2 FQGNSA. CDR3 length: 18 amino acids. The V segment lost 7 bases and the J segment 5 bases; nucleotides outside the gene matches: 19. The CDR3 DNA reads TGTGCCAGCACTCCAACCGGGACTAGCGTCCCCGGGGGGGAGACCCAGTACTTC. As protein: CASTPTGTSVPGGETQYF.

J is TRBJ2-7 and V is TRBV13, with TRBD1 as a possible D gene (6 bases). Germline V gives CDR1 PRHDT, CDR2 FYEKMQ (reference sequence). V shed 4 bases and J shed 1 base, with 11 bases lying between them. The CDR3 runs 14 residues. CDR3 DNA sequence: TGTGCCAGCAGCTCCTCACAGGGTTCCTACGAGCAGTACTTC. As protein: CASSSSQGSYEQYF.

The chain carries TRBV10-3 and TRBJ2-5; 16 positions match TRBD2. The CDR3 contains 16 residues. V gave up 3 bases and J gave up 10 bases; unmatched junction bases: 8. Per the germline V gene, CDR1 is ENHRY and CDR2 is SYGVKD. The CDR3 loop is CAISDPGLAGGLGQYF. The DNA of the CDR3 is TGTGCCATCAGTGACCCGGGACTAGCGGGAGGGCTTGGCCAGTACTTC.

This rearrangement joins TRBV6-1 to TRBJ1-5, with TRBD1 matching 7 bases. Germline V gene data show CDR1 as MNHNS and CDR2 as SASEGT. Germline trimming cut 2 bases from V and 7 bases from J; bases unmatched to any gene: 2. CDR3 size: 13 residues. The CDR3 coding sequence is TGTGCCAGCAGTGAAACAGGGGTCCAGCCCCAGCATTTT. This encodes CASSETGVQPQHF.

The chain joins TRBV10-3 to TRBJ2-5; D perhaps matches TRBD1 (6 bases). CDR3 length: 14 amino acids. Trimming took 6 bases from V and 7 from J, leaving 18 bases between them. CDR1 and CDR2 from the germline V gene are ENHRY and SYGVKD. The CDR3 DNA is TGTGCCATCAGGGACAGACACGGATTTGGGACCCAGTACTTC. Residues: CAIRDRHGFGTQYF.

V is TRBV27 and J is TRBJ1-1; 11 nucleotides match TRBD1. This CDR3 has 16 amino acids. The V gene's germline CDR1 is MNHEY and CDR2 SMNVEV (reference sequence). Trimming at V came to 5 bases and at J to 4 bases, leaving 9 bases not matched to a gene. Here the CDR3 reads CASSPSGQGGFTEAFF. CDR3 DNA sequence: TGTGCCAGCAGTCCCTCGGGACAGGGGGGGTTCACTGAAGCTTTCTTT.

This clone was seen more than once but under ten times. The gene calls are TRBV29-1 and TRBJ2-3; possible D gene TRBD1, 6 bases. The CDR3 extends over 14 amino acids. Germline V lookup: CDR1 SQVTM, CDR2 ANQGSEA. Trimming shortened V by 0 bases and J by 4 bases, and 11 bases separated the two germline ends. CDR3 bases: TGCAGCGTTGAAGATCAGGGGCGCCCAGATACGCAGTATTTT. Its translation: CSVEDQGRPDTQYF.

The chain uses TRBV12-5 and TRBJ1-4, with D unresolved. Germline-derived CDR1 and CDR2 are LGHNT and FRNRAP. The length of the CDR3 is 12 residues. Trimming removed 4 bases at V and 7 bases at J, with 7 bases between. The CDR3 is CASGSEAEKLFF. CDR3 DNA: TGTGCTAGTGGTTCCGAGGCTGAAAAACTGTTTTTT.

This chain links TRBV6-1 with TRBJ2-7, with D tentatively TRBD1 (5 bases). This CDR3 is built from 14 residues. CDR1 MNHNS and CDR2 SASEGT come from the germline V gene. V lost 8 bases and J 7 bases, leaving 21 bases between the germline ends. The DNA of the CDR3 is TGTGCCAGCCTTTTTCTGGGCAGGGAAGGGGAGCAGTACTTC. Translating gives CASLFLGREGEQYF.

The chain is built from TRBV5-5 and TRBJ1-3; D ambiguous. The germline gives CDR1 SGHKS, CDR2 YYEKEE (reference sequence). The CDR3 length is 17 residues. V was pared by 0 bases and J by 4 bases, with 17 bases between. Written as DNA, the CDR3 is TGTGCCAGCAGCTTGGATGGTGGCGTGGGGTCGGGAAACACCATATATTTT. Its translation is CASSLDGGVGSGNTIYF.

J is TRBJ2-3 and V is TRBV7-9; 8 bases are a match to TRBD2. The CDR3 runs 16 residues. Germline CDR1 is SEHNR and CDR2 is FQNEAQ (reference sequence). The V and J ends lost 5 bases and 4 bases, in that order; junction bases with no gene match: 11. The CDR3 loop is CASSRSGTSQSDTQYF. The CDR3 DNA is TGTGCCAGCAGCCGTTCCGGGACTAGTCAATCAGATACGCAGTATTTT. The variable domain in full, completed from reference TRBV7-9 and TRBJ2-3, reads DTGVSQNPRHKITKRGQNVTFRCDPISEHNRLYWYRQTLGQGPEFLTYFQNEAQLEKSRLLSDRFSAERPKGSFSTLEIQRTEQGDSAMYLCASSRSGTSQSDTQYFGPGTRLTVL.

The V gene is TRBV10-3, the J gene TRBJ1-1, with D perhaps matching TRBD1 (5 bases). Trimming cost V 5 bases and J 2 bases, with 9 bases left between them. Germline lookup yields CDR1 ENHRY and CDR2 SYGVKD. CDR3 length: 13 amino acids. The CDR3 DNA is TGTGCCATCAGTCGGGACTCCAACACTGAAGCTTTCTTT. Its translation: CAISRDSNTEAFF.

V usage is TRBV27 and J usage is TRBJ2-1; D call uncertain. V lost 4 bases and J lost 3, with 4 bases in between. This CDR3 comprises 12 residues. The germline V gene encodes CDR1 MNHEY and CDR2 SMNVEV (reference sequence). CDR3 DNA sequence: TGTGCCAGCAGTTCCCTCTACAATGAGCAGTTCTTC. This encodes CASSSLYNEQFF.

On this clone: A single base separates this from a much larger clone, so it may be a read error. The chain recombines TRBV15 with TRBJ1-1; 7 bases map to TRBD1. Germline V gene data show CDR1 as LNHNV and CDR2 as YYDKDF (reference sequence). The CDR3 runs 12 residues. The CDR3, as DNA: TGTGCCACCGGCAGGGGGTACACTGAAGCTTTCTTT. Translation gives CATGRGYTEAFF.

The CDR3 loop is CAAGTGNTIYF. The CDR3 coding sequence is TGTGCCGCTGGGACTGGAAACACCATATATTTT. This chain links TRBV30 with TRBJ1-3; D unresolved. This CDR3 is 11 amino acids long. V lost 8 bases and J 2 bases, leaving 7 bases between the germline ends. Germline V lookup: CDR1 GTSNPN, CDR2 SVGIG (reference sequence). The full variable domain, with the rest looked up from reference TRBV30 and TRBJ1-3, is SQTIHQWPATLVQPVGSPLSLECTVEGTSNPNLYWYRQAAGRGLQLLFYSVGIGQISSEVPQNLSASRPQDRQFILSSKKLLLSDSGFYLCAAGTGNTIYFGEGSWLTVV.

There are a few counts of this clone. The V and J genes are TRBV28 and TRBJ1-2; the D is unclear. The CDR3 has 14 amino acids. CDR1 and CDR2 (germline): MDHEN, SYDVKM. V was pared by 2 bases and J by 2 bases, with 9 bases between. DNA of the CDR3: TGTGCCAGCAGTTTAGTGCAGACAAACTATGGCTACACCTTC. Amino acids: CASSLVQTNYGYTF.